The clone carrying this T cell receptor (beta chain) has ten or more counts. The entry originates in a study of T cells in Graves' hyperthyroidism and ophthalmopathy. Amplified regions were TCR beta CDR3 sequences from RNA transcripts. Primed by the HTBI set, a first-round RT-PCR was run on the TCR CDR3. One entry per CDR3 protein results from TCRdb running MiXCR on the multiplex PCR reads. The table records fewer than 800,000 distinct CDR3 sequences, around 15% of them present only once. With 6 bases clipped from V and 3 bases from J, the junction kept 11 bases outside the gene matches. This CDR3 comprises 16 residues. In germline, CDR1 is MNHNS, CDR2 SASEGT.

This receptor was identified in a man between 18 and 29 years old with Graves' hyperthyroidism. The chain links TRBV6-1 to TRBJ2-1; TRBD2 aligns across 7 bases. The sample taken for sequencing was blood. CDR3 coding DNA: TGTGCCAGCAGGGGCTCGGGGGGAGAGGGCTACAATGAGCAGTTCTTC. Protein: CASRGSGGEGYNEQFF.